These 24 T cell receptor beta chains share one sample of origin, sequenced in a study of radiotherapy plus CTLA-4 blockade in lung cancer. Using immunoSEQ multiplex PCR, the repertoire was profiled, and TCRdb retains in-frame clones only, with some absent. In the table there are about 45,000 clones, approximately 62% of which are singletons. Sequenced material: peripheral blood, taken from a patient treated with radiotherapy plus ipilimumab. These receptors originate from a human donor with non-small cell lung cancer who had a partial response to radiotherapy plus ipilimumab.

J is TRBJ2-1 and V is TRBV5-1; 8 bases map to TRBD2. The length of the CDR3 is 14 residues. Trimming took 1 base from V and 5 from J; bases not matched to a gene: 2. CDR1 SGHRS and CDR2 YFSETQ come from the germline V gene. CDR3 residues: CASSLSGGHNEQFF. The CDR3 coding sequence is TGCGCCAGCAGCTTGAGCGGGGGCCACAATGAGCAGTTCTTC.

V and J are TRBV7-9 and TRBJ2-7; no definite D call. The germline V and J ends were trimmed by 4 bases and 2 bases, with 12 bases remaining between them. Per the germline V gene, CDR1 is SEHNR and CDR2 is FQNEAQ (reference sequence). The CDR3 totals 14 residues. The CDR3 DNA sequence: TGTGCCAGCAGCTCGGGTGGTAGCCCCTACGAGCAGTACTTC. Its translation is CASSSGGSPYEQYF.

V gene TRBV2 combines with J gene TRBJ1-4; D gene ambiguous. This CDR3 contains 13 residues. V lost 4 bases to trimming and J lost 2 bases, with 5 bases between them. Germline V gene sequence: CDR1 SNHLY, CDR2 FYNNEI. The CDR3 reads CASSGLTNEKLFF. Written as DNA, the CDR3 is TGTGCCAGCAGTGGTCTGACTAATGAAAAACTGTTTTTT.

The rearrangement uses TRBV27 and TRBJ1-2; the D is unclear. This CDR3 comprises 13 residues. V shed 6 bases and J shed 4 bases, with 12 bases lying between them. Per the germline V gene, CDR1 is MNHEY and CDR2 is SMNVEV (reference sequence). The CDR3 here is CASSFGQAYGYTF. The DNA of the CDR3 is TGTGCCAGCAGCTTTGGGCAGGCCTATGGCTACACCTTC.

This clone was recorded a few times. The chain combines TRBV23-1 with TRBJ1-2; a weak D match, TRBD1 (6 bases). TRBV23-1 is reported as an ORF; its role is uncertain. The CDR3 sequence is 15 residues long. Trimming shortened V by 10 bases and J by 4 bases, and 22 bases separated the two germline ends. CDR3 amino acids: CATSRGGAGLYGYTF. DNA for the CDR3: TGCGCCACCTCAAGGGGGGGCGCGGGGCTCTATGGCTACACCTTC.

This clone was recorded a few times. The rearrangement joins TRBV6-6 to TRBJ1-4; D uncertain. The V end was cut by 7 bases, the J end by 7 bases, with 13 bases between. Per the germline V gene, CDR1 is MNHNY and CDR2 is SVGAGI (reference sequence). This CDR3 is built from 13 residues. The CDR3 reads CASKDGVTEKLFF. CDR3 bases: TGTGCCAGCAAGGACGGGGTGACTGAAAAACTGTTTTTT.

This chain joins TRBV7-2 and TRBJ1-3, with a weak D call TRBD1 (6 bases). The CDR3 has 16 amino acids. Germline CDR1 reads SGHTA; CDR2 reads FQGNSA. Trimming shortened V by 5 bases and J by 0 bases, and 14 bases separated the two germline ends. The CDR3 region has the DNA TGTGCCAGCAGCAACCGGGACACAGACTCTGGAAACACCATATATTTT. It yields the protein CASSNRDTDSGNTIYF. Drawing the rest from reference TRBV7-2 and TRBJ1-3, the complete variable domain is GAGVSQSPSNKVTEKGKDVELRCDPISGHTALYWYRQSLGQGLEFLIYFQGNSAPDKSGLPSDRFSAERTGGSVSTLTIQRTQQEDSAVYLCASSNRDTDSGNTIYFGEGSWLTVV.

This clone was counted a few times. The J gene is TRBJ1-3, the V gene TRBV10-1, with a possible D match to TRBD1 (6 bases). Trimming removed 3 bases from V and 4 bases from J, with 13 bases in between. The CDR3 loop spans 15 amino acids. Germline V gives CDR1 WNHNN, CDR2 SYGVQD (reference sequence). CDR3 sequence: CASSDGTTAGNTIYF. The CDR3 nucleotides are TGCGCCAGCAGTGATGGGACAACCGCCGGAAACACCATATATTTT.

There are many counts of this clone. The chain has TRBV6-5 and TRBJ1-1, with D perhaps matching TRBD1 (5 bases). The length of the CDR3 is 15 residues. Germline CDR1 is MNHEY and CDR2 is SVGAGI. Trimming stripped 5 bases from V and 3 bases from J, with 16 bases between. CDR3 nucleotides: TGTGCCAGCAGTAGGAATAGGGGAGGATACACTGAAGCTTTCTTT. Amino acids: CASSRNRGGYTEAFF.

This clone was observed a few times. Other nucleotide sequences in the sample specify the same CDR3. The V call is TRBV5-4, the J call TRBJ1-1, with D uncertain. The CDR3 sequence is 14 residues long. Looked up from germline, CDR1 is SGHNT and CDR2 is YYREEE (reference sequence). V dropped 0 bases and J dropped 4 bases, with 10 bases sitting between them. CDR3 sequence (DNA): TGTGCCAGCAGCTTGGACAGCTCTTCCACTGAAGCTTTCTTT. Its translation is CASSLDSSSTEAFF.

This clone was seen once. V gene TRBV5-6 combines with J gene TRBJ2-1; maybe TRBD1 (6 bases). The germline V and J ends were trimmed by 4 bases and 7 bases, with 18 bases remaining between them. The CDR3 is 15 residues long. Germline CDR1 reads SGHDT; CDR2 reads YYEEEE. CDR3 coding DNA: TGTGCCAGCAGCCTCCAGGGGCGGGCTGGGAATGAGCAGTTCTTC. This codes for CASSLQGRAGNEQFF.

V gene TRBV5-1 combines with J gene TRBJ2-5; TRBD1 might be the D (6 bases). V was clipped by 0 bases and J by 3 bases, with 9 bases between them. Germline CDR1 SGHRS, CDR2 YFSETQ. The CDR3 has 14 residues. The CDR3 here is CASSLGPGEETQYF. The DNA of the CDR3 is TGCGCCAGCAGCTTGGGGCCAGGGGAAGAGACCCAGTACTTC.

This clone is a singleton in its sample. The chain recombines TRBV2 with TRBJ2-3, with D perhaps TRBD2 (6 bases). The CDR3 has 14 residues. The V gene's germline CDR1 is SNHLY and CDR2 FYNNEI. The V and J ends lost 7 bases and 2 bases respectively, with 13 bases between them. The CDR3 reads CASTIADLTDTQYF. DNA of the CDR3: TGTGCCAGCACCATAGCGGACCTCACAGATACGCAGTATTTT.

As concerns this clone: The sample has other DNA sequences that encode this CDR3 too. The CDR3 spells CASSVGRYNEQFF. CDR3 sequence (DNA): TGTGCCAGCAGCGTAGGGAGGTACAATGAGCAGTTCTTC. The rearrangement joins TRBV9 to TRBJ2-1; a possible D gene is TRBD2 (5 bases). The CDR3 spans 13 residues. The V and J ends lost 0 bases and 4 bases respectively, with 5 bases between them. CDR1 and CDR2 (germline): SGDLS, YYNGEE.

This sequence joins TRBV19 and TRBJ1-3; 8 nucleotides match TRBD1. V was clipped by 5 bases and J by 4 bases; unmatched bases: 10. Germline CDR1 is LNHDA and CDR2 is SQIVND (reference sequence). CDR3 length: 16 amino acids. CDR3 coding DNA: TGTGCCAGTAGTGCCCGGACAGGGTCTCGCGGAAACACCATATATTTT. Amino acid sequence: CASSARTGSRGNTIYF.

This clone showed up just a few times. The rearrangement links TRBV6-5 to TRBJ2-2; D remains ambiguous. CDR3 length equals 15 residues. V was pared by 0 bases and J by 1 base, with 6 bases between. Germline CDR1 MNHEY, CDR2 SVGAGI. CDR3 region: CASSYSGRNTGELFF. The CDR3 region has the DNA TGTGCCAGCAGTTACTCTGGCCGGAACACCGGGGAGCTGTTTTTT.

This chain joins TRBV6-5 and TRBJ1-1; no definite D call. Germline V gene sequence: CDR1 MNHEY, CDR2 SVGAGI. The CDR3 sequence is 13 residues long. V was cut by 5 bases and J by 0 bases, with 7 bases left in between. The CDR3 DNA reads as TGTGCCAGCAGTAGCAAAATGAACACTGAAGCTTTCTTT. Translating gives CASSSKMNTEAFF.

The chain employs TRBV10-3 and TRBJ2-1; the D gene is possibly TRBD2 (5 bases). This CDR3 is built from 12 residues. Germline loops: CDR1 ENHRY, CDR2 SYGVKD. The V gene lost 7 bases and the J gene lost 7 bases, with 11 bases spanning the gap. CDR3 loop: CAITEGRNEQFF. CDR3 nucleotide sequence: TGTGCCATCACAGAGGGTCGGAATGAGCAGTTCTTC.

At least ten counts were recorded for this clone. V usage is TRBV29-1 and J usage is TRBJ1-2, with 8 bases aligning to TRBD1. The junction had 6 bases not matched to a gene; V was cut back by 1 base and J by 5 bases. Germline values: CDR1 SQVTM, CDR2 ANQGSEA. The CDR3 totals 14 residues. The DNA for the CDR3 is TGCAGCGTTGAAGGGACAGGGAGGGGATATGGCTACACCTTC. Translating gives CSVEGTGRGYGYTF.

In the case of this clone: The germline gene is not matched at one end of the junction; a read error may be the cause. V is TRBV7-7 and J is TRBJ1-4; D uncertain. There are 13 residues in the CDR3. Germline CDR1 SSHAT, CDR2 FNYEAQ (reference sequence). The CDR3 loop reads CASSFGPGEKLFF. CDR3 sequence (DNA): TGTGCTAGCAGTTTTGGGCCGGGGGAAAAACTGTTTTTT.

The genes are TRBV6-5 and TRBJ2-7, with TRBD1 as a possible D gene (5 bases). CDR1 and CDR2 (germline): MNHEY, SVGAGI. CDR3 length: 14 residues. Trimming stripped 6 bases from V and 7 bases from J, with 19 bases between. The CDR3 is CASSATLQVWEQYF. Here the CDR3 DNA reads TGTGCCAGCAGCGCGACATTACAGGTTTGGGAGCAGTACTTC.

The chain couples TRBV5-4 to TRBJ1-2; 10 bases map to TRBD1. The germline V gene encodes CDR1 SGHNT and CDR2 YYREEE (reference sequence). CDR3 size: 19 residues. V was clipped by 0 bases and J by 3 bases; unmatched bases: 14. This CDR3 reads CASSLVGGGQGLLYYGYTF. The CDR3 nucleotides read TGTGCCAGCAGCTTGGTGGGGGGGGGACAGGGGCTGTTGTACTATGGCTACACCTTC.

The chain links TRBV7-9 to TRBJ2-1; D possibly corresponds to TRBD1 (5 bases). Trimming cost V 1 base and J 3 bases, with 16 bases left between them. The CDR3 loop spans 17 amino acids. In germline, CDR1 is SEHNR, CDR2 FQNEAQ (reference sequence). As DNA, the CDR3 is TGTGCCAGCAGCTTAGATATCCCCCGAAGGGGCTACAATGAGCAGTTCTTC. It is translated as CASSLDIPRRGYNEQFF.

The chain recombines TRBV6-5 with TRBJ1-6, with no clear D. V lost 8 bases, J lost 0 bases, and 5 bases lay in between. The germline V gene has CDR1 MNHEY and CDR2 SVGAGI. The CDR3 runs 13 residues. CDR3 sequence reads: CASGSSYNSPLHF. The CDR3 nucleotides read TGTGCCAGCGGCAGCTCCTATAATTCACCCCTCCACTTT.